These T cell receptor beta chains were read from a single sample in a study of CD8 T cells in Susac syndrome. TCRdb redid the calling of the immunoSEQ multiplex PCR reads with MiXCR, one entry per CDR3 protein. The data contain fewer than 350,000 distinct CDR3 sequences, about 91% of them seen just once; the ten biggest clones take up approximately 0.065%. The sequencing sample was made of CD4+ T cells from PBMCs. These receptor sequences come from a human donor with multiple sclerosis. CDR3s include the opening cysteine and the closing phenylalanine or tryptophan. D genes are given only for firm matches. Size is omitted from some rows. Given values are once, few, many or a class for expanded clones.

j_call,clone_size,d_call,cdr3_length,v_call,cdr3_aa,cdr3_nt
TRBJ2-3,NA,NA,14,TRBV7-2,CASSRIASTDTQYF,TGTGCCAGCAGCCGGATTGCGAGCACAGATACGCAGTATTTT
TRBJ1-5,NA,NA,14,TRBV20-1,CSARGSSSNQPQHF,TGCAGTGCTAGAGGGTCGTCTAGCAATCAGCCCCAGCATTTT
TRBJ2-5,NA,TRBD2,14,TRBV3-1,CASSPSGGEETQYF,TGTGCCAGCAGCCCTAGCGGGGGGGAAGAGACCCAGTACTTC
TRBJ2-7,NA,NA,15,TRBV5-4,CASSRPGGAPYEQYF,TGTGCCAGCAGCCGACCAGGGGGGGCCCCCTACGAGCAGTACTTC
TRBJ1-2,NA,NA,16,TRBV24-1,CATSDRARGGGHGYTF,TGTGCCACCAGTGACCGTGCACGGGGGGGAGGACATGGCTACACCTTC
TRBJ2-5,NA,TRBD2,17,TRBV5-1,CASSLGLAGGLQETQYF,TGCGCCAGCAGCTTGGGACTAGCGGGGGGACTCCAAGAGACCCAGTACTTC
TRBJ2-1,once,TRBD2,15,TRBV5-4,CASSQGLAGWDEQFF,TGTGCCAGCAGCCAGGGACTAGCTGGGTGGGATGAGCAGTTCTTC
TRBJ2-3,NA,NA,10,TRBV10-3,CATKQDTQYF,TGTGCCACCAAGCAAGATACGCAGTATTTT
TRBJ1-1,once,NA,14,TRBV11-3,CASSSISGDTEAFF,TGTGCCAGCAGCTCTATTTCGGGAGACACTGAAGCTTTCTTT
TRBJ1-1,NA,NA,16,TRBV4-1,CASSHLIGYRDTEAFF,TGCGCCAGCAGCCATCTAATAGGGTATCGAGACACTGAAGCTTTCTTT
TRBJ1-1,NA,NA,13,TRBV20-1,CSAGTRLNTEAFF,TGCAGTGCTGGTACGAGATTGAACACTGAAGCTTTCTTT
TRBJ1-1,NA,TRBD1,16,TRBV7-9,CASSLPGGRGRTEAFF,TGTGCCAGCAGCTTACCCGGGGGCAGGGGGAGGACTGAAGCTTTCTTT
TRBJ2-7,NA,NA,13,TRBV15,CATSRDHGSEQYF,TGTGCCACCAGCAGAGATCACGGTTCCGAGCAGTACTTC
TRBJ1-2,once,NA,11,TRBV3-1,CASSQDYGYTF,TGTGCCAGCAGCCAAGACTATGGCTACACCTTC
TRBJ2-7,NA,TRBD2,15,TRBV6-6,CASSLGSGRRREQYF,TGTGCCAGCAGTCTCGGTAGCGGGAGGAGACGCGAGCAGTACTTC
TRBJ2-1,NA,NA,14,TRBV7-3,CASSLTTSGSEQFF,TGTGCCAGCAGCTTAACGACCTCGGGGAGTGAGCAGTTCTTC
TRBJ1-1,NA,NA,15,TRBV20-1,CSARDSGSGYTEAFF,TGCAGTGCTAGAGATAGCGGCAGCGGGTACACTGAAGCTTTCTTT
TRBJ2-3,NA,TRBD2,18,TRBV29-1,CSVEVWLRLAGGSDTQYF,TGCAGCGTTGAAGTTTGGTTACGACTAGCGGGAGGGTCAGATACGCAGTATTTT